The rows below give T cell receptor beta chains drawn from one sample of a study of blood T cell repertoires in COVID-19. The data were produced by immunoSEQ multiplex PCR, yet TCRdb's version contains in-frame clones alone and is incomplete. The table lists about 210,000 clones, almost 85% of them singletons, with 12% in the top ten. Sequenced sample: peripheral blood. The receptors derive from a woman between 40 and 55 years old with acute or convalescent COVID-19. Both conserved end residues are part of each CDR3. The D gene is left open where the match is weak.

cdr3_aa | cdr3_nt | v_call | d_call | j_call
CASSATGQAPAGEQYF | TGTGCCAGCAGCGCCACCGGACAGGCGCCCGCTGGCGAGCAGTACTTC | TRBV7-6 | TRBD1 | TRBJ2-7
CAISAPGQVGTEAFF | TGTGCCATCAGTGCACCGGGACAGGTAGGAACTGAAGCTTTCTTT | TRBV10-3 | TRBD1 | TRBJ1-1
CASSYTGYGYTF | TGCGCCAGCAGCTATACAGGGTATGGCTACACCTTC | TRBV5-1 | NA | TRBJ1-2
CASSPRGTGDNSPLHF | TGTGCCAGCTCACCCCGCGGGACAGGGGATAATTCACCCCTCCACTTT | TRBV18 | TRBD1 | TRBJ1-6
CASSLSGGGTDTQYF | TGTGCCAGCAGCTTAAGCGGGGGTGGTACAGATACGCAGTATTTT | TRBV11-2 | TRBD2 | TRBJ2-3
CASSQDMLAGGTDTQYF | TGTGCCAGCAGCCAAGATATGTTGGCGGGAGGGACAGATACGCAGTATTTT | TRBV3-1/TRBV3-2 | TRBD2 | TRBJ2-3
CASSMRENYGYTF | TGTGCCAGCAGCATGAGGGAAAACTATGGCTACACCTTC | TRBV12-3/TRBV12-4 | NA | TRBJ1-2
CASSPRAGVDNEQFF | TGTGCCAGCTCACCACGGGCGGGGGTAGACAATGAGCAGTTCTTC | TRBV18 | TRBD2 | TRBJ2-1
CASSVDLSTGVKTEAFF | TGTGCCAGCAGCGTAGATCTTTCAACAGGGGTAAAAACTGAAGCTTTCTTT | TRBV9 | TRBD1 | TRBJ1-1
CASNNPGHRNNEQFF | TGTGCCAGTAACAACCCGGGACACCGAAACAATGAGCAGTTCTTC | TRBV19 | NA | TRBJ2-1
CASSLLRALRRADTQYF | TGTGCCAGCAGTTTATTGAGGGCCCTTCGGAGGGCAGATACGCAGTATTTT | TRBV28 | NA | TRBJ2-3
CAWSVPGPSTDTQYF | TGTGCCTGGAGTGTACCAGGCCCCAGCACAGATACGCAGTATTTT | TRBV30 | NA | TRBJ2-3
CASGFTTGNTDTQYF | TGTGCCTCAGGATTTACCACAGGGAACACAGATACGCAGTATTTT | TRBV6-1 | NA | TRBJ2-3
CASSQVDRDLTDTQYF | TGTGCCAGCTCACAAGTCGACAGGGACCTCACAGATACGCAGTATTTT | TRBV18 | TRBD1 | TRBJ2-3